One sample yielded the 2 T cell receptor beta chains listed below, sequenced in a study of blood T cell repertoires in COVID-19. Clones were read by immunoSEQ multiplex PCR, and TCRdb kept only the in-frame ones, dropping some. In the table there are about 250,000 clones, over 65% of which are singletons. The sample was peripheral blood. Receptors were obtained from a woman of 80 years or more with acute or convalescent COVID-19.

The CDR3 region has the DNA TGTGCCAGCAGCTTGGTGGGGACAGGGTACAATGAGCAGTTCTTC. Its translation: CASSLVGTGYNEQFF. The chain couples TRBV5-8 to TRBJ2-1; TRBD1 aligns across 9 bases. With 0 bases clipped from V and 4 bases from J, the junction kept 2 bases outside the gene matches. The germline V gene encodes CDR1 SGHTS and CDR2 YDEGEE. The CDR3 is made up of 15 amino acids.

This sequence joins TRBV12-3 or TRBV12-4 and TRBJ1-1; unclear D gene. V was cut by 4 bases and J by 7 bases, with 13 bases left in between. This CDR3 is built from 13 residues. CDR3 coding DNA: TGTGCCAGCAGTTCATCGTGGGGAGGTGAAGCTTTCTTT. Residues: CASSSSWGGEAFF.